These 5 T cell receptor beta chains were sequenced from one sample in a study of molecular identifiers for immune sequencing clone quantification. In TCRdb, the PCR reads were re-called with MiXCR into one record per CDR3 protein. This sample has about 510,000 distinct CDR3 sequences, with roughly 24% found just once. What was sequenced was naive CD8+ T cells from blood, with Jurkat cell RNA spiked in. Subset reported: FACS-sorted CD8+CD4-CCR7+CD45RA+ naive T cells. Every receptor here comes from a human donor in good health. Some libraries in this study had Jurkat cell RNA spiked in.

Only a few counts were recorded for this clonotype. The J gene is TRBJ2-3, the V gene TRBV27; no definite D call. This CDR3 has 12 residues. The V gene lost 3 bases and the J gene lost 6 bases, with 7 bases spanning the gap. Per the germline V gene, CDR1 is MNHEY and CDR2 is SMNVEV (reference sequence). CDR3 in amino acids: CASSFQFDTQYF. The DNA for the CDR3 is TGTGCCAGCAGTTTCCAGTTTGATACGCAGTATTTT.

This clonotype has more than one count but fewer than ten. The J gene is TRBJ2-3, the V gene TRBV19; 13 bases fit TRBD2. This CDR3 is built from 16 residues. With V trimmed by 4 bases and J by 2 bases, 3 bases remained unmatched. Germline V lookup: CDR1 LNHDA, CDR2 SQIVND (reference sequence). CDR3 loop: CASSTGLAGATDTQYF. CDR3 sequence (DNA): TGTGCCAGTAGTACTGGACTAGCGGGGGCCACAGATACGCAGTATTTT.

J is TRBJ2-1 and V is TRBV12-3 or TRBV12-4; 10 bases match TRBD1. This CDR3 spans 15 amino acids. Trimming cost V 5 bases and J 8 bases; bases outside gene matches: 9. The CDR3 here is CASSPEGTGDHEQFF. DNA for the CDR3: TGTGCCAGCAGTCCCGAGGGGACAGGGGATCATGAGCAGTTCTTC.

V usage is TRBV19 and J usage is TRBJ1-5, with D possibly TRBD1 on 6 matching bases. The CDR3 covers 12 residues. V was cut by 6 bases and J by 7 bases, with 10 bases left in between. The V gene's germline CDR1 is LNHDA and CDR2 SQIVND (reference sequence). The CDR3 sequence is CASRSGVQPQHF. CDR3 DNA sequence: TGTGCCAGTAGATCAGGGGTCCAGCCCCAGCATTTT.

This chain connects TRBV29-1 to TRBJ1-3; 7 bases fit TRBD1. CDR1 and CDR2 (germline): SQVTM, ANQGSEA. The CDR3 is made up of 13 amino acids. V gave up 7 bases and J gave up 4 bases; unmatched junction bases: 7. The CDR3 protein is CSALTGSGNTIYF. CDR3 sequence (DNA): TGCAGCGCCCTGACAGGGTCAGGAAACACCATATATTTT.